One sample yielded the 2 T cell receptor beta chains listed below, sequenced in a study of blood T cell repertoires in COVID-19. Some clones are missing from TCRdb's copy, which holds only in-frame ones; the method was immunoSEQ multiplex PCR. The sample lists over 70,000 clones; 76% were seen once. Material: peripheral blood. The receptor source for this set is a man aged 70 or older with acute or convalescent COVID-19.

V gene TRBV24-1 combines with J gene TRBJ2-5; 8 nucleotides match TRBD1. Germline V gene lookup returns CDR1 KGHDR and CDR2 SFDVKD. J was trimmed by 4 bases and V by 1 base; bases with no gene match: 7. The CDR3 runs 16 residues. The CDR3 is CATSDLGARGRETQYF. As DNA, the CDR3 is TGTGCCACCAGTGATTTAGGCGCCAGGGGGCGAGAGACCCAGTACTTC.

Regarding this clone: A junction end diverges from the germline sequence, so it may reflect a read error. The V and J genes are TRBV7-7 and TRBJ2-5; 12 bases are shared with TRBD2. This CDR3 spans 15 amino acids. Per the germline V gene, CDR1 is SSHAT and CDR2 is FNYEAQ (reference sequence). CDR3 sequence: CASSLVGLAGETQYF. The CDR3 DNA reads TGTGCTAGCAGCTTAGTGGGACTAGCGGGAGAGACCCAGTACTTC.